Following are 4 T cell receptor beta chains from one sample sequenced in a study of CD8+ T cells in alopecia areata. The sequencing template was cDNA reverse transcribed from extracted RNA. The assay was immunoSEQ multiplex PCR, and TCRdb's table has in-frame clones only and misses some. This repertoire shows 150,000 to 200,000 clones, roughly 60% found once; its top ten account for about 0.94%. As to treatment: oral pan-JAK inhibitor, 5-10 mg twice daily. Sequences were derived from CD4+ T cells sorted from blood, sampled at week 24, from a patient treated with tofacitinib. The receptors come from a human donor with alopecia areata.

The V gene is TRBV7-6, the J gene TRBJ2-2; 11 nucleotides align to TRBD1. The germline V gene encodes CDR1 SGHVS and CDR2 FNYEAQ. Trimming removed 4 bases from V and 7 bases from J; junction bases left unmatched: 2. The CDR3 consists of 14 residues. CDR3 nucleotide sequence: TGTGCCAGCAGCTGGGGACAGGGGGTCGGGGAGCTGTTTTTT. As protein: CASSWGQGVGELFF.

This chain links TRBV20-1 with TRBJ1-5; D is unclear. Trimming took off 7 bases at V and 2 bases at J, with 6 bases between the two ends. The germline CDR1 and CDR2 sequences are DFQATT and SNEGSKA (reference sequence). The CDR3 sequence is 11 residues long. The CDR3 DNA sequence: TGCAGTGTCGGGGGCAATCAGCCCCAGCATTTT. This encodes CSVGGNQPQHF.

In its sample, this clone was seen once. The chain carries TRBV4-3 and TRBJ1-4, with no clear D. This CDR3 region has 13 residues. Trimming shortened V by 0 bases and J by 1 base, and 0 bases separated the two germline ends. CDR1 LGHNA and CDR2 YSLEER come from the germline V gene. CDR3 residues: CASSQETNEKLFF. Here the CDR3 DNA reads TGCGCCAGCAGCCAAGAAACTAATGAAAAACTGTTTTTT.

The CDR3 region is CSVVRDRLSYEQYF. The CDR3 DNA follows: TGCAGCGTTGTTCGGGACCGTTTATCCTACGAGCAGTACTTC. This chain links TRBV29-1 with TRBJ2-7, with D tentatively TRBD1 or TRBD2 (5 bases each). V was shortened by 4 bases and J by 1 base, with 14 bases between the two germline ends. This CDR3 spans 14 amino acids. Germline CDR1 and CDR2: SQVTM and ANQGSEA.